This T cell receptor beta chain derives from a study of blood T cell repertoires in COVID-19 (dated by TCRdb to 2018 to 2021). At the level of the whole study: Collaborator samples came from the United States, Italy and Spain and covered acute and convalescent phases of COVID-19. The prospective study material was composed of cDNA or gDNA derived from T cells, B-cell-depleted T cells, or PBMCs. Subjects who had been exposed to COVID-19, were actively infected with it, or had recovered from it provided the deeply sampled blood TCRbeta repertoires that made up the dataset. A freely available public database, intended as a resource for researchers studying the immune response to SARS-CoV-2, is where the repertoires were released. The samples were drawn from two sources: the first 160 participants of the ongoing ImmuneRACE study, and 1,200 or so subjects contributed by 6 global collaborators. Sample metadata almost always included a de-identified subject ID, COVID-19 status, age in years and sex. Where available, HLA class I and class II types were obtained from metadata supplied by the sample provider rather than from assay-based typing.

The immunoSEQ Assay, a bias-controlled multiplex PCR, was used to amplify TCRbeta CDR3 regions from genomic DNA. Processing in the source paper ran as follows. Nucleated cell counts per sample were estimated from amplification of reference gene primers within the assay. To quantify the absolute abundance of each unique TCRbeta CDR3 rearrangement, sequence reads were collapsed and filtered. For each sample, productive Simpson clonality was calculated as the square root of Simpson's diversity index over productive rearrangements. TCRdb provides this immuneACCESS table in a form limited to in-frame rearrangements. Some clones are lacking; in checked studies, under half of them reflect an unresolved V gene, and why the rest are absent is not known. D and trimming were read from the DNA, whereas the V and J calls and clone size are those reported in that table. A total of 65,000 to 85,000 clones appear in this sample, about four fifths of them only once. The ten largest make up around 5.8% of the sample.

What the study reported, not specific to this receptor: Clinical and demographic metadata were provided uncurated, with the amount varying by source and participant.

This clone came up once. This clone's antigen is unknown. No much larger clone is present one base from it, and per-base qualities are unavailable. The collaborating institutions used their own protocols to collect whole blood in K2EDTA tubes. For TCRbeta analysis, collaborators shipped samples as frozen whole blood, isolated PBMCs, or DNA extracted from either of those sample types. The germline V gene provides CDR1 SGHTA and CDR2 FQGNSA. The CDR3 sequence holds 18 residues, the cysteine and phenylalanine included. Only the CDR3 DNA is retained, 54 bases long and in frame from the first base. V trim: 5 bases; J trim: 4 bases; unmatched bases: 10.

Sequenced sample: peripheral blood. The clonotype comes from a woman older than 75 with active or convalescent COVID-19. The chain is encoded by TRBV7-2 joined to TRBJ2-3; 15 bases in the middle match TRBD2. The CDR3 reads as follows: CASSTRTSGGAAPDTQYF. Read as DNA, the sequence is TGTGCCAGCAGCACTAGGACTAGCGGGGGGGCGGCCCCAGATACGCAGTATTTT. Extended through the reference TRBV7-2 and TRBJ2-3 proteins, this CDR3 yields the full variable domain: GAGVSQSPSNKVTEKGKDVELRCDPISGHTALYWYRQSLGQGLEFLIYFQGNSAPDKSGLPSDRFSAERTGGSVSTLTIQRTQQEDSAVYLCASSTRTSGGAAPDTQYFGPGTRLTVL.